Listed here are 9 T cell receptor beta chains from one sample, sequenced in a study of T cells after posttransplantation cyclophosphamide. Using immunoSEQ multiplex PCR, the repertoire was profiled, and TCRdb retains in-frame clones only, with some absent. In the table there are 15,000 to 25,000 clones, 75% to 90% of which are singletons. Cyclophosphamide on days +3 and +4 followed busulfan-fludarabine conditioning and a marrow graft. The sequencing used PBMCs, collected after allogeneic stem cell transplant with posttransplant cyclophosphamide. Receptor source: a female patient aged 35 to 55 who received an allogeneic stem cell transplant from a related donor, was CMV-positive, and had no GVHD. Some T cells may originate from the graft donor.

The chain combines TRBV7-9 with TRBJ2-7, with TRBD2 identical over 13 bases. The CDR3 covers 17 residues. Germline-derived CDR1 and CDR2 are SEHNR and FQNEAQ (reference sequence). Trimming took 3 bases from V and 3 from J; bases not matched to a gene: 8. CDR3 sequence reads: CASSLTGTSGEIYEQYF. Written as DNA, the CDR3 is TGTGCCAGCAGCTTGACCGGGACTAGCGGGGAGATCTACGAGCAGTACTTC. The entire variable domain, with the rest obtained from reference TRBV7-9 and TRBJ2-7, is as follows: DTGVSQNPRHKITKRGQNVTFRCDPISEHNRLYWYRQTLGQGPEFLTYFQNEAQLEKSRLLSDRFSAERPKGSFSTLEIQRTEQGDSAMYLCASSLTGTSGEIYEQYFGPGTRLTVT.

The chain joins TRBV28 to TRBJ2-3, with D possibly being TRBD2 (6 bases). From germline, CDR1 is MDHEN and CDR2 SYDVKM. V was shortened by 5 bases and J by 5 bases, with 14 bases between the two germline ends. There are 14 residues in the CDR3. The CDR3 DNA reads as TGTGCCAGCAGTCGCCCCCCCGGGGGAGATACGCAGTATTTT. Protein: CASSRPPGGDTQYF.

The chain couples TRBV29-1 to TRBJ1-1; weak D call: TRBD1 (5 bases). The V end lost 4 bases, the J end lost 5 bases, and 5 bases lay between the germline ends. CDR3 size: 10 residues. In germline, CDR1 is SQVTM, CDR2 ANQGSEA. The CDR3 DNA reads as TGCAGCGTTGCAGGGACTGAAGCTTTCTTT. This codes for CSVAGTEAFF.

The V call is TRBV28, the J call TRBJ2-5; TRBD2 agrees at 11 bases. This CDR3 has 17 amino acids. The V gene end was trimmed by 1 base and the J gene end by 2 bases; junction bases not matched to a gene: 6. Germline values: CDR1 MDHEN, CDR2 SYDVKM. In DNA form, the CDR3 reads TGTGCCAGCAGTTTATCGGCTAGCGGGAGGTCGCAAGAGACCCAGTACTTC. This encodes CASSLSASGRSQETQYF.

The V gene is TRBV5-1, the J gene TRBJ1-1; TRBD1 is a possible D gene (6 bases). The V gene's germline CDR1 is SGHRS and CDR2 YFSETQ. The V gene lost 3 bases and the J gene lost 1 base, with 19 bases spanning the gap. This CDR3 is built from 17 residues. CDR3 sequence reads: CASSSTPQGKENTEAFF. CDR3 bases: TGCGCCAGCAGCTCGACCCCACAGGGAAAGGAGAACACTGAAGCTTTCTTT.

The chain is built from TRBV5-1 and TRBJ2-3, with a tentative D call TRBD1 (6 bases). Germline CDR1 is SGHRS and CDR2 is YFSETQ. The V and J ends lost 0 bases and 1 base respectively, with 12 bases between them. The CDR3 sequence is 16 residues long. The CDR3 loop reads CASSLGTDFRTDTQYF. The CDR3 nucleotides are TGCGCCAGCAGCTTGGGGACAGATTTCCGCACAGATACGCAGTATTTT.

V is TRBV4-3 and J is TRBJ2-1, with D perhaps matching TRBD2 (6 bases). V lost 1 base and J 5 bases, leaving 12 bases between the germline ends. Germline CDR1 and CDR2: LGHNA and YSLEER. This CDR3 is 15 amino acids long. Here the CDR3 DNA reads TGCGCCAGCAGCCAAGTATCGGGACTTAACAATGAGCAGTTCTTC. Amino acid sequence: CASSQVSGLNNEQFF.

The chain is built from TRBV7-3 and TRBJ2-1, with 7 bases aligning to TRBD1. V lost 2 bases to trimming and J lost 4 bases; unmatched junction nucleotides: 8. This CDR3 has 16 residues. Germline CDR1 is SGHTA and CDR2 is FQGTGA. CDR3 DNA: TGTGCCAGCAGCTTATGGACAGGAGGCCCTTACAATGAGCAGTTCTTC. This codes for CASSLWTGGPYNEQFF.

The chain couples TRBV5-8 to TRBJ2-2; 7 bases align to TRBD1. Trimming cost V 3 bases and J 1 base; bases outside gene matches: 3. This CDR3 is 15 amino acids long. The germline V gene encodes CDR1 SGHTS and CDR2 YDEGEE. The CDR3 DNA follows: TGTGCCAGCAGCTCGGGACAGAGGAACACCGGGGAGCTGTTTTTT. It translates to CASSSGQRNTGELFF. Full variable domain (outside the CDR3, taken from reference TRBV5-8 and TRBJ2-2): EAGVTQSPTHLIKTRGQQATLRCSPISGHTSVYWYQQALGLGLQFLLWYDEGEERNRGNFPPRFSGRQFPNYSSELNVNALELEDSALYLCASSSGQRNTGELFFGEGSRLTVL.